A selection of T cell receptor beta chains follows, all from one sample in a study of CD8 T cells in Susac syndrome. TCRdb re-called the immunoSEQ multiplex PCR reads through MiXCR, storing one row per CDR3 protein. The table lists 250,000 to 350,000 distinct CDR3 sequences, approximately 81% of them singletons. The specimen sequenced was CD8+ T cells from PBMCs. The receptor source for this set is a human donor with multiple sclerosis. Both conserved end residues are part of each CDR3.

j_gene | v_gene | CDR3aa
TRBJ2-1 | TRBV7-6 | CASSLVREVRDEQFF
TRBJ2-1 | TRBV7-9 | CASRPGTSGSTYNEQFF
TRBJ1-2 | TRBV14 | CASSAGTGRNYGYTF
TRBJ2-1 | TRBV6-5 | CASSLNSGLDNEQFF
TRBJ2-3 | TRBV19 | CASSTLDPGPDTQYF
TRBJ1-5 | TRBV9 | CASSAGDGLNQPQHF
TRBJ2-5 | TRBV5-5 | CASSSLVTQYF
TRBJ2-7 | TRBV27 | CASSSWTSGIDEQYF
TRBJ2-7 | TRBV5-4 | CASSLRLAGVPFEQYF
TRBJ2-3 | TRBV27 | CASSQDGTDTQYF
TRBJ1-2 | TRBV9 | CASTDGPYGYTF
TRBJ2-7 | TRBV10-2 | CASSSGTEKYEQYF
TRBJ2-7 | TRBV7-2 | CASSSRTKGVHEQYF
TRBJ1-3 | TRBV9 | CASRSGSSGNTIYF
TRBJ1-2 | TRBV29-1 | CSVLIGIYGYTF
TRBJ2-7 | TRBV4-1 | CASSRTGSTFYEQYF
TRBJ2-1 | TRBV5-6 | CASSPEGLWEENEQFF
TRBJ1-4 | TRBV27 | CASQGRGRRTNEKLFF
TRBJ2-1 | TRBV4-1 | CASSLRTGLVGNEQFF
TRBJ1-1 | TRBV19 | CASTNPGTEAFF
TRBJ2-3 | TRBV5-5 | CASRGAGVDTQYF
TRBJ2-1 | TRBV7-2 | CASSRTYNEQFF
TRBJ1-5 | TRBV29-1 | CSVLSGTDSNQPQHF
TRBJ2-3 | TRBV11-2 | CASSPTWERTDTQYF
TRBJ2-1 | TRBV27 | CASSNTGYNEQFF
TRBJ2-1 | TRBV7-8 | CASSLGQAAGQFF
TRBJ2-5 | TRBV9 | CASSVGPKGTQYF
TRBJ2-2 | TRBV24-1 | CATTGGGTNTGELFF
TRBJ1-5 | TRBV7-9 | CASSLSTGGDQPQHF
TRBJ2-2 | TRBV4-1 | CASSQILNGGGDTGELFF
TRBJ2-7 | TRBV10-3 | CAISETRFYEQYF
TRBJ2-1 | TRBV12-3/TRBV12-4 | CASSLSLAGVHEQFF
TRBJ2-5 | TRBV11-2 | CASSLVRREQETQYF
TRBJ2-1 | TRBV28 | CASILTGGYNEQFF
TRBJ2-1 | TRBV10-3 | CAISGSKPKAGRDNEQFF